Here is one T cell receptor (beta chain) with its context. At one boundary the junction diverges from the germline segment, which might be a read error. This entry is derived from a study of cytomegalovirus exposure and HLA in healthy donors. The CDR3 spans 14 residues. Germline V gene sequence: CDR1 SSHAT, CDR2 FNYEAQ (reference sequence). Both 60 Vbeta primers and 13 Jbeta primers went into the PCR. This table comes from immunoSEQ multiplex PCR, and its TCRdb copy is limited to in-frame clones, with some not included. Its table records 150,000 to 200,000 clones. The material sequenced was PBMCs. This chain joins TRBV7-7 and TRBJ2-5; TRBD1 aligns across 9 bases. The sequence was obtained from a woman aged 18 to 35 in good health and CMV-seropositive. The DNA of the CDR3 is TGTGCTAGCAGCTTAGACAGGGGGAGGGAGACCCAGTACTTC. Residues: CASSLDRGRETQYF.